This entry concerns a single T cell receptor (beta chain). Its specificity is unknown. The data are from a study of graft-versus-host responses after intestinal transplantation. Study-level information: Recipients got multivisceral, liver-intestinal, or isolated intestinal transplants. Recipients were all induced with anti-thymocyte globulin, then given tacrolimus and steroids for approximately 3 years. Whole-study results and caveats: Ileal or blood samples showed some GvH clones first, and such clones were also found in recipient marrow. Peak GvH clone levels in circulation were associated with early post-transplant HvG declines.

CDR1 SGDLS and CDR2 YYNGEE come from the germline V gene. The CDR3 sequence is 15 residues long. The V end was cut by 2 bases, the J end by 0 bases, with 12 bases between. Here immunoSEQ multiplex PCR was the method, and the copy in TCRdb shows in-frame clones only, minus some. The table has under 140,000 clones, about 94% seen once; the top ten hold about 0.54%. The receptor was isolated from a human donor who received an intestinal transplant. This sample comprised unstimulated CD8+ T cells sorted from spleen or lymph node cells, obtained before intestinal transplant. This chain joins TRBV9 and TRBJ2-7; possible D gene TRBD1, 6 bases. CDR3 DNA: TGTGCCAGCAGCGTTGGGGACATAGGCTCCTACGAGCAGTACTTC. This encodes CASSVGDIGSYEQYF.